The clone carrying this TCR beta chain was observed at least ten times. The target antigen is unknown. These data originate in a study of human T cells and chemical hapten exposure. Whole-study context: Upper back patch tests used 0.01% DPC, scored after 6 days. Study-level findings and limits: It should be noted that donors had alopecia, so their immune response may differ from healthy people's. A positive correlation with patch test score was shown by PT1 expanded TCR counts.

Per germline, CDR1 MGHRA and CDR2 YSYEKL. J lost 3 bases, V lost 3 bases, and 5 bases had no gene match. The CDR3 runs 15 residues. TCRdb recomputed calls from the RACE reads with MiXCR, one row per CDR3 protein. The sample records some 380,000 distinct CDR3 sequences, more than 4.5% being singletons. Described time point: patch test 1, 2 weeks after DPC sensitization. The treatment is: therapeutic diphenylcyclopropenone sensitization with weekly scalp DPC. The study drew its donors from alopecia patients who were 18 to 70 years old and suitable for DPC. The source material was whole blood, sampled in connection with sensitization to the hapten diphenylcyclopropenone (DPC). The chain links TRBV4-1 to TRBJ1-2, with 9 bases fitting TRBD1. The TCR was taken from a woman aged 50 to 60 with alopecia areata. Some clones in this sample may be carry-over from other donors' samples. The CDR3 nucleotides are TGCGCCAGCAGCCAGGGACAGGGTATGGACTATGGCTACACCTTC. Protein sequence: CASSQGQGMDYGYTF.